A single sample gave rise to the 18 T cell receptor delta chains below, sequenced in a study of gamma-delta chains in newborns, infants, children (dated 2019 in TCRdb). Sequencing was carried out with an Illumina MiSeq. With CATT, TCRdb called clones again from the public reads; duplicate DNA rows were later joined. Within this sample are about 8,500 delta-chain clones, with under 3.5% of them counted one time only. The ten largest clones take up 16% of the sample. The sequenced sample was blood. The receptors were gathered from a child who was a newborn, infant or young child, either healthy, febrile or measles-vaccinated (not recorded which).

This clone was seen a handful of times. The chain recombines TRDV2 with TRDJ3, with 13 nucleotides matching TRDD3. The germline V gene encodes CDR1 GEAIGNYY and CDR2 EKD. J lost 0 bases, V lost 0 bases, and 10 bases had no gene match. The CDR3 spans 22 residues. The CDR3 loop is CACDTVLLGDTNSSWDTRQMFF. The DNA for the CDR3 is TGTGCCTGTGACACCGTATTACTGGGGGATACGAACAGCTCCTGGGACACCCGACAGATGTTTTTC.

The chain employs TRDV1 and TRDJ1, with D possibly matching TRDD2 (7 bases). The J gene, absent from TCRdb, was called here by matching the DNA to germline. The CDR3 is 20 residues long. V was trimmed by 2 bases and J by 0 bases, leaving 25 bases between them. The germline CDR1 and CDR2 sequences are TSWWSYY and QGS. The CDR3 DNA follows: TGTGCTCTTGGGGAAAGGCGGGGATTTTCCTACTCATCGTACACCGATAAACTCATCTTT. It is translated as CALGERRGFSYSSYTDKLIF.

This clone is medium-sized by share. This CDR3 is also generated by other DNA sequences in the sample. The V call is TRDV2, the J call TRDJ3; 8 bases match TRDD3. The length of the CDR3 is 17 residues. V lost 0 bases, J lost 1 base, and 1 base stayed unmatched. The germline V gene has CDR1 GEAIGNYY and CDR2 EKD. CDR3 nucleotide sequence: TGTGCCTGTGACACCGTGGGGGATTCCTGGGACACCCGACAGATGTTTTTC. Protein: CACDTVGDSWDTRQMFF.

This clone has a handful of counts. CDR3 sequence (DNA): TGTGCCTGTGACGCCGTCGGCTGGGGGATACGACGCCTCACCGATAAACTCATCTTT. Protein product: CACDAVGWGIRRLTDKLIF. The gene calls are TRDV2 and TRDJ1; 12 nucleotides match TRDD3. The CDR3 totals 19 residues. Per the germline V gene, CDR1 is GEAIGNYY and CDR2 is EKD. V gave up 3 bases and J gave up 1 base; unmatched junction bases: 14.

On this clone: A much larger clonotype is one base distant, so this may be a read error. The chain carries TRDV2 and TRDJ1; TRDD3 is a possible D gene (5 bases). Because TCRdb records no J gene, it was assigned here through a match of the DNA to germline. This CDR3 is 12 amino acids long. Looked up from germline, CDR1 is GEAIGNYY and CDR2 is EKD. Trimming removed 5 bases from V and 0 bases from J, with 6 bases in between. CDR3 nucleotide sequence: TGTGCCTGTGGGGGGTACACCGATAAACTCATCTTT. Protein: CACGGYTDKLIF.

This clone is labeled as medium-sized. V is TRDV2 and J is TRDJ1; a possible D gene is TRDD3 (6 bases). There are 15 residues in the CDR3. V was shortened by 0 bases and J by 0 bases, with 10 bases between the two germline ends. Germline loops: CDR1 GEAIGNYY, CDR2 EKD. The CDR3 coding sequence is TGTGCCTGTGACACCGACTGGGCCTACACCGATAAACTCATCTTT. Residues: CACDTDWAYTDKLIF.

This clone rates as medium-sized. The chain combines TRDV2 with TRDJ2, with TRDD3 matching 8 bases. V lost 3 bases and J lost 0; bases outside the gene matches: 14. There are 19 residues in the CDR3. Germline CDR1 is GEAIGNYY and CDR2 is EKD. CDR3 bases: TGTGCCTGTGACTCCCTCTCTCAACTGGGGGGCGCTTTGACAGCACAACTCTTCTTT. Protein: CACDSLSQLGGALTAQLFF.

This clone has only a few counts. A much larger clonotype is one base distant, so this may be a read error. The chain combines TRDV2 with TRDJ3, with D tentatively TRDD3 (6 bases). The CDR3 is made up of 19 amino acids. Germline assignment: CDR1 GEAIGNYY and CDR2 EKD. The CDR3 DNA is TGTGCCTGTGACACCAGTTGGGGGCCGAGCTCCTGGGACACCCGACAGGTGTTTTTC. The encoded protein is CACDTSWGPSSWDTRQVFF.

This clone is medium-sized. A much larger clonotype is one base distant, so this may be a read error. Different DNA sequences within this sample yield the same CDR3. The chain couples TRDV2 to TRDJ3, with 10 bases matching TRDD3. The CDR3 has 17 amino acids. V trimming: 2 bases; J trimming: 2 bases; junction bases outside the gene matches: 2. Germline V gene data show CDR1 as GEAIGNYY and CDR2 as EKD. CDR3 sequence reads: CACDILGDTWDTRQMFF. CDR3 coding DNA: TGTGCCTGTGACATTCTGGGGGATACCTGGGACACCCGACAGATGTTTTTC.

With respect to this clone: A read error may explain this, as a much larger clone is one base away. The sample holds other DNA sequences that translate to the same CDR3. The rearrangement links TRDV2 to TRDJ2, with 7 nucleotides matching TRDD3. Germline CDR1 reads GEAIGNYY; CDR2 reads EKD. The CDR3 covers 17 residues. The CDR3, as DNA: TGTGCCTGTGACACCCTGGGGGGCCCTGAGTTGACAGCGCAACTCTTCTTT. It translates to CACDTLGGPELTAQLFF.

This clone is judged hyperexpanded. Other DNA variants within this sample encode the same CDR3. The gene calls are TRDV2 and TRDJ2; 7 nucleotides align to TRDD3. The V gene end was trimmed by 0 bases and the J gene end by 3 bases; junction bases not matched to a gene: 0. Germline-derived CDR1 and CDR2 are GEAIGNYY and EKD. This CDR3 spans 14 amino acids. CDR3 loop: CACDTWGMTAQLFF. Here the CDR3 DNA reads TGTGCCTGTGACACCTGGGGGATGACAGCACAACTCTTCTTT.

This clone was seen many times. The rearrangement joins TRDV2 to TRDJ3; TRDD3 matches at 9 bases. J lost 0 bases, V lost 0 bases, and 11 bases had no gene match. This CDR3 is 21 amino acids long. The V gene's germline CDR1 is GEAIGNYY and CDR2 EKD. Here the CDR3 DNA reads TGTGCCTGTGACACCCTCGGCCGTACTGGGGGAAGCTCCTGGGACACCCGACAGATGTTTTTC. Its translation: CACDTLGRTGGSSWDTRQMFF.

This clone came up a few times. The rearrangement joins TRDV2 to TRDJ3; TRDD3 matches 8 bases. CDR1 is GEAIGNYY, CDR2 EKD, per germline. This CDR3 spans 21 amino acids. V lost 0 bases, J lost 0 bases, and 12 bases stayed unmatched. DNA of the CDR3: TGTGCCTGTGACACCTGGGGGATGGAGGGCGCTCGCTCCTGGGACACCCGACAGATGTTTTTC. Amino acid sequence: CACDTWGMEGARSWDTRQMFF.

This clone was picked up a small number of times. One end of the junction does not line up with germline, which may come from a read error. Other DNA sequences from this sample encode an identical CDR3 as well. The chain recombines TRDV2 with TRDJ1, with a weak D call TRDD3 (6 bases). Germline V lookup: CDR1 GEAIGNYY, CDR2 EKD. This CDR3 spans 15 amino acids. This chain's CDR3 is CACDTVGGHTDKLIF. In DNA form, the CDR3 reads TGTGCTTGTGACACCGTTGGGGGTCACACCGATAAACTCATCTTT.

Of note for this clone: A much larger clonotype is one base distant, so this may be a read error. The rearrangement links TRDV2 to TRDJ3, with TRDD3 matching 11 bases. V was pared by 2 bases and J by 0 bases, with 8 bases of the junction left unmatched. Germline V lookup: CDR1 GEAIGNYY, CDR2 EKD. CDR3 length: 20 residues. CDR3 residues: CACDNLGDTPISWDTRQMFF. Written as DNA, the CDR3 is TGTGCCTGTGACAATTTGGGGGATACGCCCATCTCCTGGGACACCCGACAGATGTTTTTC.

The gene calls are TRDV3 and TRDJ3, with 9 nucleotides matching TRDD3. Germline assignment: CDR1 TVYSNPD and CDR2 GDNSRS (reference sequence). The CDR3 is 16 residues long. The junction had 1 base not matched to a gene; V was cut back by 1 base and J by 0 bases. In nucleotides, the CDR3 is TGTGCCTTTACTGGGGGATGCTCCTGGGACACCCGACAGATGTTTTTC. It is translated as CAFTGGCSWDTRQMFF.

Details on this clone: A much larger clone sits a single nucleotide away, making a read error possible. Other DNA sequences of this sample code for an identical CDR3. The CDR3 loop is CACDTAWGPIGSWDTRQMFF. In DNA, the CDR3 is TGTGCCTGTGACACCGCCTGGGGCCCTATTGGATCCTGGGACACCCGACAAATGTTTTTC. The chain has TRDV2 and TRDJ3; tentatively, D is TRDD3 (6 bases). The CDR3 consists of 20 residues. CDR1 is GEAIGNYY and CDR2 is EKD in the germline V gene.

This clone was counted a few times. A much bigger clone sits one base away, suggesting this may be a read error. The chain is built from TRDV2 and TRDJ3, with a weak D call TRDD3 (6 bases). The CDR3 sequence is 20 residues long. Germline CDR1 reads GEAIGNYY; CDR2 reads EKD. CDR3 amino acids: CACDTSWGSISSWDTRQTFF. The CDR3 bases are TGTGCCTGTGACACCAGCTGGGGATCCATCAGCTCCTGGGACACCCGACAGACGTTTTTC.